The 18 T cell receptor beta chains below all came from one sample that was sequenced in a study of CD8 T cells in Susac syndrome. Reverse transcription of about 0.5 to 1 ug RNA used random hexamers. TCRdb fed the immunoSEQ multiplex PCR reads into MiXCR, producing one record per CDR3 protein. The table has some 160,000 distinct CDR3 sequences, 85% to 95% seen once. The sequenced sample consisted of CD8+ T cells from PBMCs. The receptors were sampled from a human donor with multiple sclerosis.

The chain combines TRBV6-6 with TRBJ2-3; 7 nucleotides align to TRBD2. Per the germline V gene, CDR1 is MNHNY and CDR2 is SVGAGI (reference sequence). The ends lost 0 bases at V and 2 bases at J; junction bases unmatched: 5. CDR3 length equals 16 residues. CDR3 amino acids: CASSYSRGSPTDTQYF. DNA of the CDR3: TGTGCCAGCAGTTACTCGCGCGGGAGCCCCACAGATACGCAGTATTTT.

The chain uses TRBV27 and TRBJ2-7; D may be TRBD1 or TRBD2 (5 bases each). Trimming removed 8 bases at V and 1 base at J, with 15 bases between. Germline loops: CDR1 MNHEY, CDR2 SMNVEV (reference sequence). The CDR3 sequence is 14 residues long. The DNA for the CDR3 is TGTGCCAGCGGGGACCTTGACAGTTCCTACGAGCAGTACTTC. Translated, it gives CASGDLDSSYEQYF.

The chain is built from TRBV4-2 and TRBJ1-2; D might be TRBD1 (5 bases). There are 15 residues in the CDR3. CDR1 is LGHNA and CDR2 is YNFKEQ in the germline V gene. V was shortened by 3 bases and J by 0 bases, with 11 bases between the two germline ends. The CDR3 here is CASSHGRGTNYGYTF. The CDR3 bases are TGTGCCAGCAGCCACGGACGGGGCACTAACTATGGCTACACCTTC.

The rearrangement joins TRBV27 to TRBJ2-1, with D possibly matching TRBD1 (6 bases). Germline-derived CDR1 and CDR2 are MNHEY and SMNVEV (reference sequence). The CDR3 is 13 amino acids. Trimming stripped 2 bases from V and 10 bases from J, with 12 bases between. The DNA of the CDR3 is TGTGCCAGCAGTTTAAACAGGGTTAGGGAGCAGTTCTTC. Translated: CASSLNRVREQFF.

This chain links TRBV9 with TRBJ2-7; perhaps D is TRBD1 or TRBD2 (5 bases each). Germline lookup yields CDR1 SGDLS and CDR2 YYNGEE. CDR3 length equals 13 residues. V was clipped by 4 bases and J by 5 bases, with 13 bases between them. CDR3 region: CASSPGPADEQYF. For the CDR3, the DNA is TGTGCCAGCAGCCCGGGGCCAGCCGACGAGCAGTACTTC.

The gene calls are TRBV20-1 and TRBJ1-4; TRBD1 aligns across 10 bases. Germline CDR1 and CDR2: DFQATT and SNEGSKA (reference sequence). The CDR3 runs 14 residues. The V gene end was trimmed by 6 bases and the J gene end by 7 bases; junction bases not matched to a gene: 8. As DNA, the CDR3 is TGCAGTGCGGAGACTGGGACAGGGGTTGAAAAACTGTTTTTT. Encoded protein: CSAETGTGVEKLFF.

This chain connects TRBV9 to TRBJ2-1; 15 nucleotides line up with TRBD2. V dropped 4 bases and J dropped 4; count of bases not matched to a gene: 9. This CDR3 is built from 18 residues. Germline CDR1 is SGDLS and CDR2 is YYNGEE. The CDR3 spells CASSPRTSGRALYNEQFF. Written as DNA, the CDR3 is TGTGCCAGCAGCCCAAGGACTAGCGGGAGGGCCCTGTACAATGAGCAGTTCTTC.

This clonotype has a single count. The rearrangement uses TRBV9 and TRBJ2-7; 7 bases are shared with TRBD1. After removal of 4 bases from V and 7 bases from J, the junction contained 8 bases not matched to a gene. CDR3 size: 13 residues. In germline, CDR1 is SGDLS, CDR2 YYNGEE. The CDR3 DNA is TGTGCCAGCAGCCTAAGGACAGGCAGGGAGCAGTACTTC. It translates to CASSLRTGREQYF.

This chain connects TRBV20-1 to TRBJ2-5, with 7 bases fitting TRBD1. The junction had 17 bases not matched to a gene; V was cut back by 8 bases and J by 5 bases. The CDR3 runs 15 residues. Germline V gives CDR1 DFQATT, CDR2 SNEGSKA (reference sequence). For the CDR3, the DNA is TGCAGTACCCAACCCGGGACAGTTGTTCATGAGACCCAGTACTTC. Translated: CSTQPGTVVHETQYF.

The chain combines TRBV6-5 with TRBJ2-1, with TRBD2 matching over 7 bases. Trimming removed 3 bases from V and 8 bases from J; junction bases left unmatched: 10. The CDR3 contains 15 residues. The V gene's germline CDR1 is MNHEY and CDR2 SVGAGI. The CDR3 is CASSYGGSLPYEQFF. CDR3 DNA sequence: TGTGCCAGCAGTTATGGCGGGAGTCTCCCCTATGAGCAGTTCTTC.

The chain couples TRBV4-1 to TRBJ1-5; maybe TRBD1 (5 bases). CDR1 and CDR2 from the germline V gene are MGHRA and YSYEKL. The CDR3 loop spans 16 amino acids. The germline V and J ends were trimmed by 1 base and 4 bases, with 14 bases remaining between them. CDR3 nucleotide sequence: TGCGCCAGCAGCCAAGGGCCCCAAAGGGGAAATCAGCCCCAGCATTTT. It encodes CASSQGPQRGNQPQHF.

This chain uses TRBV3-1 with TRBJ2-6, with a tentative D call TRBD2 (6 bases). Trimming removed 2 bases at V and 17 bases at J, with 25 bases between. Germline loops: CDR1 LGHDT, CDR2 YNNKEL (reference sequence). This CDR3 has 16 residues. The CDR3 here is CASSQRGLAGPQLLTF. The CDR3 DNA sequence: TGTGCCAGCAGCCAACGGGGTCTTGCGGGACCCCAACTTTTGACTTTC.

This chain joins TRBV24-1 and TRBJ2-2; unclear D gene. Germline loops: CDR1 KGHDR, CDR2 SFDVKD. The CDR3 contains 13 residues. V was clipped by 9 bases and J by 2 bases, with 9 bases between them. The CDR3 sequence: CATSDHNTGELFF. In nucleotides, the CDR3 is TGTGCCACCTCCGACCACAACACCGGGGAGCTGTTTTTT.

CDR3 nucleotide sequence: TGTGCCAGCAGCCAAGTCCCGGGACTAGCCTACGAGCAGTACTTC. Protein sequence: CASSQVPGLAYEQYF. This chain connects TRBV3-1 to TRBJ2-7; 8 nucleotides match TRBD2. The V gene's germline CDR1 is LGHDT and CDR2 YNNKEL (reference sequence). The CDR3 spans 15 residues. V shed 1 base and J 2 bases; nucleotides not matched to a gene: 4.

The J gene is TRBJ1-2, the V gene TRBV20-1; 9 bases agree with TRBD1. J gave up 6 bases and V 6 bases, and 8 bases lay outside the gene matches. Germline V gene lookup returns CDR1 DFQATT and CDR2 SNEGSKA (reference sequence). This CDR3 spans 13 amino acids. The CDR3 region is CSADPWTGDGYTF. The CDR3 DNA reads as TGCAGTGCCGACCCATGGACAGGGGATGGCTACACCTTC.

V usage is TRBV15 and J usage is TRBJ1-6; perhaps TRBD1 as D (5 bases). The V and J ends lost 1 base and 5 bases respectively, with 9 bases between them. Germline V gene data show CDR1 as LNHNV and CDR2 as YYDKDF (reference sequence). This CDR3 is 15 amino acids long. CDR3 sequence reads: CATSRVRDHNSPLHF. CDR3 nucleotides: TGTGCCACCAGCAGAGTCAGGGACCATAATTCACCCCTCCACTTT.

This clonotype was seen just once. This sequence joins TRBV21-1 and TRBJ2-5; the D call in the table, TRBD2, was not verified against the DNA. TRBV21-1 is annotated as a pseudogene. There are 14 residues in the CDR3. In nucleotides, the CDR3 is TGTGCCAGCAGCTGCGGTAGCGGGAGGATGGCCCAGTACTTC. This encodes CASSCGSGRMAQYF.

The chain recombines TRBV9 with TRBJ2-7, with D maybe TRBD2 (5 bases). Trimming took off 4 bases at V and 0 bases at J, with 14 bases between the two ends. CDR1 is SGDLS, CDR2 YYNGEE, per germline. The CDR3 is 15 amino acids. The CDR3 DNA is TGTGCCAGCAGCCCGACTATTACGATCTCCTACGAGCAGTACTTC. Residues: CASSPTITISYEQYF.